These 11 T cell receptor beta chains share one sample of origin, sequenced in a study of Tregs in tolerant kidney transplant recipients. The assay was immunoSEQ multiplex PCR, and TCRdb's table has in-frame clones only and misses some. The sample yields 2,000 to 2,500 clones, under 55% seen once. No antigen has been identified for these receptors. The sample consisted of Tregs from blood cultured with allogeneic cells. The receptors shown here come from a human donor in good health.

This rearrangement joins TRBV18 to TRBJ2-7; 10 bases are a match to TRBD2. From germline, CDR1 is KGHSH and CDR2 LQKENI. J gave up 4 bases and V 4 bases, and 7 bases lay outside the gene matches. This CDR3 region has 15 residues. The CDR3 region has the DNA TGTGCCAGCTCACGTCCGGGACTAGCGTTATACGAGCAGTACTTC. Its protein is CASSRPGLALYEQYF. The variable domain in full, with the rest retrieved from reference TRBV18 and TRBJ2-7, is NAGVMQNPRHLVRRRGQEARLRCSPMKGHSHVYWYRQLPEEGLKFMVYLQKENIIDESGMPKERFSAEFPKEGPSILRIQQVVRGDSAAYFCASSRPGLALYEQYFGPGTRLTVT.

The genes are TRBV7-2 and TRBJ1-1; D not certain. The CDR3 loop spans 13 amino acids. Germline V gene lookup returns CDR1 SGHTA and CDR2 FQGNSA. Trimming stripped 3 bases from V and 10 bases from J, with 15 bases between. The CDR3, as DNA: TGTGCCAGCAGCTTGCCGGTGAATGGTGGAGCTTTCTTT. It encodes CASSLPVNGGAFF.

Only a few counts were recorded for this clone. V is TRBV7-8 and J is TRBJ1-2, with TRBD1 identical over 10 bases. The CDR3 runs 15 residues. Germline V gives CDR1 SGHVS, CDR2 FQNEAQ. V trimming: 1 base; J trimming: 4 bases; junction bases outside the gene matches: 3. As DNA, the CDR3 is TGTGCCAGCAGCTTAGAGGGACAGGGGCTCTATGGCTACACCTTC. Translated: CASSLEGQGLYGYTF.

This chain links TRBV29-1 with TRBJ2-1; 11 positions match TRBD2. The CDR3 runs to 15 residues. Trimming at V came to 1 base and at J to 3 bases, leaving 2 bases not matched to a gene. Germline lookup yields CDR1 SQVTM and CDR2 ANQGSEA. As DNA, the CDR3 is TGCAGCGTTGAAGGGGGGACTAGCGGCTACAATGAGCAGTTCTTC. Residues: CSVEGGTSGYNEQFF.

This clone is labeled large. The chain has TRBV29-1 and TRBJ1-3, with D perhaps TRBD1 (5 bases). Trimming shortened V by 4 bases and J by 2 bases, and 12 bases separated the two germline ends. The germline V gene encodes CDR1 SQVTM and CDR2 ANQGSEA. This CDR3 is built from 14 residues. The CDR3: CSVGVGGTGNTIYF. The CDR3 DNA reads as TGCAGCGTTGGGGTTGGGGGGACTGGAAACACCATATATTTT. Supplemented by reference TRBV29-1 and TRBJ1-3, the full variable domain reads SAVISQKPSRDICQRGTSLTIQCQVDSQVTMMFWYRQQPGQSLTLIATANQGSEATYESGFVIDKFPISRPNLTFSTLTVSNMSPEDSSIYLCSVGVGGTGNTIYFGEGSWLTVV.

V usage is TRBV6-5 and J usage is TRBJ2-1; TRBD2 aligns across 11 bases. Germline V gene data show CDR1 as MNHEY and CDR2 as SVGAGI. The CDR3 has 14 residues. V trimming: 4 bases; J trimming: 9 bases; junction bases outside the gene matches: 5. For the CDR3, the DNA is TGTGCCAGCAGTTCACTAGCGGGGGTGGTTGAGCAGTTCTTC. It codes for CASSSLAGVVEQFF.

V is TRBV7-2 and J is TRBJ1-1; D uncertain. Per germline, CDR1 SGHTA and CDR2 FQGNSA. The germline V and J ends were trimmed by 6 bases and 0 bases, with 8 bases remaining between them. The CDR3 contains 13 residues. The CDR3 DNA sequence: TGTGCCAGCAGACCAATCATGAACACTGAAGCTTTCTTT. Its protein product is CASRPIMNTEAFF.

This clone showed up just a few times. The CDR3 region has the DNA TGTGCCAGCAGCTCTACAGGGAATGAGCAGTTCTTC. Its translation: CASSSTGNEQFF. The rearrangement joins TRBV11-3 to TRBJ2-1, with TRBD1 as a possible D gene (6 bases). Trimming pared 4 bases from V and 7 bases from J, leaving 8 bases between. This CDR3 is 12 amino acids long. The germline V gene has CDR1 SGHNT and CDR2 YENEEA.

The V and J genes are TRBV5-1 and TRBJ1-2, with D hard to call. The CDR3 spans 13 residues. The germline V gene encodes CDR1 SGHRS and CDR2 YFSETQ. V was pared by 2 bases and J by 7 bases, with 12 bases between. CDR3 DNA: TGCGCCAGCAGCTTATCCGATATGGGTGGCTACACCTTC. Its translation: CASSLSDMGGYTF.

By share, this clone counts as medium-sized. The V and J genes are TRBV7-8 and TRBJ2-1; D call uncertain. The V end lost 6 bases, the J end lost 8 bases, and 8 bases lay between the germline ends. Germline V CDR1 and CDR2: SGHVS, FQNEAQ. There are 11 residues in the CDR3. CDR3 DNA sequence: TGTGCCAGCAGTCCCCAGTATGAGCAGTTCTTC. It yields the protein CASSPQYEQFF.

This clone is medium-sized in the sample. V gene TRBV18 combines with J gene TRBJ1-5; D not certain. V was cut by 2 bases and J by 0 bases, with 11 bases left in between. The CDR3 sequence is 16 residues long. Germline V gives CDR1 KGHSH, CDR2 LQKENI. CDR3 nucleotides: TGTGCCAGCTCACCAAGGCACGCCAATAGCAATCAGCCCCAGCATTTT. This sequence encodes CASSPRHANSNQPQHF.